This T cell receptor beta chain is drawn from a study of beta chain features in type 1 diabetes. Regarding the study as a whole: The analysis here could not establish whether HLA type shapes TCRB rearrangement. TCRB CDR3 length was moderately but significantly reduced in all four CD4+ subsets of Type 1 diabetes patients. Compared to healthy donors, patients appeared to have naive, central memory and Treg TCRB repertoires that were more alike.

CDR1 and CDR2 from the germline V gene are MRHNA and SNTAGT. CDR3 length: 17 amino acids. V was trimmed by 0 bases and J by 4 bases, leaving 16 bases between them. To note about this clone: The antigen is unknown.

Sorted populations were all over 98% pure. All of the isolated RNA was reverse transcribed, so expressed TCRB transcripts were sequenced. For naive, central memory and regulatory T cell samples, reads averaged roughly 3.7 million. Clones were read by immunoSEQ multiplex PCR, and TCRdb kept only the in-frame ones, dropping some. Here the sample spans hundreds of thousands of clones, roughly 13% being singletons. The V gene is TRBV6-4, the J gene TRBJ2-1; D not certain. The receptor was isolated from a man between 18 and 29 years old with type 1 diabetes. Material for sequencing was naive CD4+ T cells from blood. The CDR3 nucleotides are TGTGCCAGCAGTGACTCTGGGTCAACAGATTCTTACAATGAGCAGTTCTTC. It specifies CASSDSGSTDSYNEQFF.